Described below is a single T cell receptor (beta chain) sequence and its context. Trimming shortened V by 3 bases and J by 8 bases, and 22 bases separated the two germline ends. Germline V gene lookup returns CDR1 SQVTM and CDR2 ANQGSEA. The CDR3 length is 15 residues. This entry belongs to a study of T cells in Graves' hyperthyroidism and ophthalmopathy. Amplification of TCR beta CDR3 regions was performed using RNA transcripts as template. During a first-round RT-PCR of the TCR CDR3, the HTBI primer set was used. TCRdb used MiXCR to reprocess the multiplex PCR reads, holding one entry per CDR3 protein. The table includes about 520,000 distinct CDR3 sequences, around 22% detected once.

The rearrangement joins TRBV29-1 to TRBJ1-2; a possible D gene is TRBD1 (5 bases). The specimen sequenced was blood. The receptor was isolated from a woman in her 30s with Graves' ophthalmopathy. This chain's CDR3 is CSVDPTEINFLGYTF. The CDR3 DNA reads TGCAGCGTTGATCCGACAGAGATTAACTTCCTAGGCTACACCTTC.